This TCR beta chain comes out of a study of T cells after yellow fever vaccination. MiXCR was run by TCRdb on the 5' RACE reads, yielding one entry per CDR3 protein. The table has roughly 260,000 distinct CDR3 sequences, around 13% seen once. Germline CDR1 reads MNHNS; CDR2 reads SASEGT. Trimming removed 4 bases from V and 5 bases from J, with 15 bases in between. This CDR3 is built from 14 residues. The source of this sequence is a young man who received the YFV17D yellow fever vaccine. The specimen was CD4+ T cells sorted from PBMCs, collected 45 days after the yellow fever booster vaccination. This chain joins TRBV6-1 and TRBJ2-7; D is undetermined. The CDR3 coding sequence is TGTGCCAGCAGTGTAGGCGGAGCTCAGAACGAGCAGTACTTC. Translated, it gives CASSVGGAQNEQYF.